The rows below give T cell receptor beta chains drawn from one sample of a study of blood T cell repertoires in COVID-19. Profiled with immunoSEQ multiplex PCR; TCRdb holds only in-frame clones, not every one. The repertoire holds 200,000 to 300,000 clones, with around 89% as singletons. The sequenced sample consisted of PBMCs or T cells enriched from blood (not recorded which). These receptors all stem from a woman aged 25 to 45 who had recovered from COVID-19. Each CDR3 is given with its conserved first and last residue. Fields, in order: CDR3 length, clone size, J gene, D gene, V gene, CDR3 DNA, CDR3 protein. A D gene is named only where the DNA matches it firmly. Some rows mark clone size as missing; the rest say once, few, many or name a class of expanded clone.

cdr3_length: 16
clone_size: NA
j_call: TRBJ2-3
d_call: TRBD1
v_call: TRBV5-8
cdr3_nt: TGTGCCAGCAGCTTGTCGGGACAGGGGGCATGGGATACGCAGTATTTT
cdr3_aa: CASSLSGQGAWDTQYF

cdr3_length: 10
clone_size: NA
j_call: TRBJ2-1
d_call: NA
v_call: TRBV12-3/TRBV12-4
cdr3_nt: TGTGCCAGCGGAGACAATGAGCAGTTCTTC
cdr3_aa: CASGDNEQFF

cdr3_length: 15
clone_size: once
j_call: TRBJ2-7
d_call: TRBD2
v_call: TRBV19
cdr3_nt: TGTGCCAGTAGTATATATAGCGGGAGTTCCTACGAGCAGTACTTC
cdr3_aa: CASSIYSGSSYEQYF

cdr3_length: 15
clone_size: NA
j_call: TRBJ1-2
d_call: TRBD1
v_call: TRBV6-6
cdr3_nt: TGTGCCAGCAGCCCCCCCGGACAGGGCCCATATGGCTACACCTTC
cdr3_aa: CASSPPGQGPYGYTF

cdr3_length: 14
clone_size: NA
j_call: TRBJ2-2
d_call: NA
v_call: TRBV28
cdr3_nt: TGTGCCAGCAGCCCTCATCGGGACACCGGGGAGCTGTTTTTT
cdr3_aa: CASSPHRDTGELFF

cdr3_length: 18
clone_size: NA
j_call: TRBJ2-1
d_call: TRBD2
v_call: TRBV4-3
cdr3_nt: TGCGCCAGCAGCCAAAGCGGGAGGACTAATTCCTACTACAATGAGCAGTTCTTC
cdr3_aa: CASSQSGRTNSYYNEQFF

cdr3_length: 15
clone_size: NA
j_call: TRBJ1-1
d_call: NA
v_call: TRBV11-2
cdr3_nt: TGTGCCAGCAGCTTAGAGGCTGGGAGGGCCACTGAAGCTTTCTTT
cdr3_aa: CASSLEAGRATEAFF

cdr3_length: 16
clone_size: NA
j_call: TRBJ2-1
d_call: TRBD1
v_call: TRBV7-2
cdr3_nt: TGTGCCAGCAGCTACCAGACAGGGCTCCCTAGGAATGAGCAGTTCTTC
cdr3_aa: CASSYQTGLPRNEQFF

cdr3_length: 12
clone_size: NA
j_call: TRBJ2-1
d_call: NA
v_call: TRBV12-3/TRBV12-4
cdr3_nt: TGTGCCAGCGCTGGTCGAGCCCTTGAGCAGTTCTTC
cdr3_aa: CASAGRALEQFF

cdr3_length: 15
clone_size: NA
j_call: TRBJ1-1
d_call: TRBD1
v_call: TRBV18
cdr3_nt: TGTGCCAGCTCGCAACAGGGACAGTTGAACACTGAAGCTTTCTTT
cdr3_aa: CASSQQGQLNTEAFF

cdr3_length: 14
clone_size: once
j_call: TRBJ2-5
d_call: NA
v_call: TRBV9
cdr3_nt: TGTGCCAGCAGCGTAGGAGGGGGGGAAGAGACCCAGTACTTC
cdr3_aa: CASSVGGGEETQYF

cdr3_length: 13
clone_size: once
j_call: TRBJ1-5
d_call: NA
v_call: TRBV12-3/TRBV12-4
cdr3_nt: TGTGCCAGCAGTTTAGGGGCCGGCCAGCCCCAGCATTTT
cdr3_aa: CASSLGAGQPQHF

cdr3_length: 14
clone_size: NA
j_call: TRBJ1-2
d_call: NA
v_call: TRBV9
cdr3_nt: TGTGCCAGCACCCCGGGATCCCTTAACTATGGCTACACCTTC
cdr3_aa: CASTPGSLNYGYTF

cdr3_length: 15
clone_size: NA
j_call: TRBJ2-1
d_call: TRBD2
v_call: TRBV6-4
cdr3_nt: TGTGCCAGCAGTACCCTAGCGGGAGATCTCTATGAGCAGTTCTTC
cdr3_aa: CASSTLAGDLYEQFF

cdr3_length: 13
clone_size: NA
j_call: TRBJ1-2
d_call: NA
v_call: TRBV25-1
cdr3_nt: TGTGCCAGCAGTGAGTTAGGGGATAGTGGCTACACCTTC
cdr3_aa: CASSELGDSGYTF

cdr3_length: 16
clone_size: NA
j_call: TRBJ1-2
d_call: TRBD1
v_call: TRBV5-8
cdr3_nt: TGTGCCAGCAGCTTGGTTCTTACAGGGGGTAACTATGGCTACACCTTC
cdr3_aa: CASSLVLTGGNYGYTF

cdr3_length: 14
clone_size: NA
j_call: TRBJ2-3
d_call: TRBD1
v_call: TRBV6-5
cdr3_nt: TGTGCCAGCAGCCGGACAGGCCTCACAGATACGCAGTATTTT
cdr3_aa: CASSRTGLTDTQYF